This T cell receptor beta chain was observed in a study of T cells expressing NK-cell markers. Study conclusions and caveats: Of CD8+ T cells, about 1.0-8% belonged to dominant NKG2C+ clonotypes in 5 to 7 donors. No clear determination of HCMV specificity was made for expanded NKG2C+ T cell clones. The study found these clonotypes also leading the CD3+CD56-NKG2C+ fraction in four donors.

Per the germline V gene, CDR1 is MNHGY and CDR2 is SVAAGI. The CDR3 totals 13 residues. For this clonotype: Its antigen is currently unknown.

UMI-tagged 5'RACE template switching yielded the TCR beta cDNA. From its re-call of the 5' RACE reads, TCRdb lists each CDR3 protein once, without DNA. With about 150,000 distinct CDR3 sequences in the sample, the ten largest clones hold 20% to 25%. The chain employs TRBV6-9 and TRBJ2-7. Material: blood T cells: a sorted CD56 or NKG2C T cell subset, CD4+ or CD8+ T cells, or bulk PBMC T cells (not recorded which). The TCR originated in a man aged 18-70 years in good health. CDR3 protein: CASRRTASYEQYF.